This is a list of T cell receptor beta chains from one sample in a study of blood T cell repertoires in COVID-19. The assay was immunoSEQ multiplex PCR, and TCRdb's table has in-frame clones only and misses some. This sample has 110,000 to 150,000 clones, with 85% to 90% found just once. The sequencing sample was made of PBMCs or T cells enriched from blood (not recorded which). The receptors were gathered from a man in his 60s who had recovered from COVID-19. Each CDR3 is given with its conserved first and last residue. Each record gives: V gene, J gene, D gene, clone size, CDR3 DNA, CDR3 protein. A D gene is named only where the DNA matches it firmly. The size field is filled for only some rows; it gives once, few, many or a size class.

v_call: TRBV28; j_call: TRBJ2-4; d_call: .; clone_size: .; cdr3_nt: TGTGCCAGCAGTTTTGGGGGGACCTTAGCCAAAAACATTCAGTACTTC; cdr3_aa: CASSFGGTLAKNIQYF
v_call: TRBV15; j_call: TRBJ1-3; d_call: .; clone_size: .; cdr3_nt: TGTGCCACCAGCAGGGTTACGGGGTCCGCTGGAAACACCATATATTTT; cdr3_aa: CATSRVTGSAGNTIYF
v_call: TRBV28; j_call: TRBJ1-5; d_call: .; clone_size: .; cdr3_nt: TGTGCCAGCCGATTAGATAGCGATAGCAATCAGCCCCAGCATTTT; cdr3_aa: CASRLDSDSNQPQHF
v_call: TRBV9; j_call: TRBJ1-2; d_call: TRBD1; clone_size: .; cdr3_nt: TGTGCCAGCAGCGCCGGACAGGGGAACTATGGCTACACCTTC; cdr3_aa: CASSAGQGNYGYTF
v_call: TRBV9; j_call: TRBJ2-2; d_call: TRBD1; clone_size: .; cdr3_nt: TGTGCCAGCAGCTCCCGGACAGGGCCACCCACCGGGGAGCTGTTTTTT; cdr3_aa: CASSSRTGPPTGELFF
v_call: TRBV7-3; j_call: TRBJ2-1; d_call: TRBD2; clone_size: .; cdr3_nt: TGTGCCAGCAGCCCCATCTCTAGCGGGGGTTACAATGAGCAGTTCTTC; cdr3_aa: CASSPISSGGYNEQFF
v_call: TRBV5-1; j_call: TRBJ2-2; d_call: TRBD1; clone_size: .; cdr3_nt: TGCGCCAGCAGCGCTCATAACAGGGGCGGGACCGGGGAGCTGTTTTTT; cdr3_aa: CASSAHNRGGTGELFF
v_call: TRBV15; j_call: TRBJ1-1; d_call: .; clone_size: .; cdr3_nt: TGTGCCACCAGCAGAGACCAGGGGCCGGACACTGAAGCTTTCTTT; cdr3_aa: CATSRDQGPDTEAFF
v_call: TRBV7-8; j_call: TRBJ1-2; d_call: .; clone_size: .; cdr3_nt: TGTGCCAGCAGCCCCCAAGGGGGAGACTATGGCTACACCTTC; cdr3_aa: CASSPQGGDYGYTF
v_call: TRBV28; j_call: TRBJ2-7; d_call: TRBD2; clone_size: .; cdr3_nt: TGTGCCAGCAGCGCCCGACTAGCGGGAGTAGACGAGCAGTACTTC; cdr3_aa: CASSARLAGVDEQYF
v_call: TRBV7-3; j_call: TRBJ2-1; d_call: .; clone_size: once; cdr3_nt: TGTGCCAGCAGCTTCTCGGCAGGGGTTAATGAGCAGTTCTTC; cdr3_aa: CASSFSAGVNEQFF
v_call: TRBV4-1; j_call: TRBJ2-7; d_call: .; clone_size: .; cdr3_nt: TGCGCCAGCAGCCAAGTCTCTCTAGCCGACGAGCAGTACTTC; cdr3_aa: CASSQVSLADEQYF
v_call: TRBV2; j_call: TRBJ2-5; d_call: TRBD2; clone_size: .; cdr3_nt: TGTGCCAGCAACGTTAACGGGGGGGAGACCCAGTACTTC; cdr3_aa: CASNVNGGETQYF
v_call: TRBV6-4; j_call: TRBJ2-3; d_call: TRBD2; clone_size: .; cdr3_nt: TGTGCCAGCAGTGAAACCGCGGGGGGCGACCCATACCCGCAGTATTTT; cdr3_aa: CASSETAGGDPYPQYF
v_call: TRBV7-8; j_call: TRBJ2-1; d_call: TRBD2; clone_size: .; cdr3_nt: TGTGCCAGCAGCTTAGGGGTCCAAGGGGTCTCCGGGGGGAATGAGCAGTTCTTC; cdr3_aa: CASSLGVQGVSGGNEQFF
v_call: TRBV9; j_call: TRBJ1-5; d_call: .; clone_size: .; cdr3_nt: TGTGCCAGCAGCCAGGGACAAAAGAATCAGCCCCAGCATTTT; cdr3_aa: CASSQGQKNQPQHF
v_call: TRBV5-6; j_call: TRBJ1-6; d_call: .; clone_size: .; cdr3_nt: TGTGCCAGCAGCTTCGGTCAGGGAAAATCACCCCTCCACTTT; cdr3_aa: CASSFGQGKSPLHF
v_call: TRBV12-3/TRBV12-4; j_call: TRBJ2-3; d_call: .; clone_size: .; cdr3_nt: TGTGCCAGCAGTTCGACTCGTGATACGCAGTATTTT; cdr3_aa: CASSSTRDTQYF
v_call: TRBV19; j_call: TRBJ2-6; d_call: .; clone_size: .; cdr3_nt: TGTGCCAGTAAAGCAGGGCGTGGGGCCAACGTCCTGACTTTC; cdr3_aa: CASKAGRGANVLTF
v_call: TRBV7-9; j_call: TRBJ1-2; d_call: .; clone_size: .; cdr3_nt: TGTGCCAGCAGCCCACAACCTTATGGCTACACCTTC; cdr3_aa: CASSPQPYGYTF